The 7 T cell receptor beta chains in this list originate from one sample, sequenced in a study of T-cell memory formation after mild COVID-19 (TCRdb year 2021). The method was 5' RACE. The run used an Illumina NovaSeq 6000. TCRdb trimmed public reads at Q25 via fastp, called clones via MiXCR and kept in-frame beta chains. Each CDR3 protein appears once, grouped with its most common genes and DNA. Here the sample has 35,000 to 50,000 distinct CDR3 sequences; roughly 6.6% occur a single time. The ten most abundant clones make up 0.79% of the sample. Sequenced material: PBMCs or a T cell subset sorted from them (not recorded which). Receptors were obtained from an adult who had mild COVID-19 (a few samples of this study predate the infection). The sample titles of this study are shuffled in the database, so cell type and time point are left out.

This clonotype was observed a few times. This chain connects TRBV10-3 to TRBJ2-2; no reliable D call. V lost 3 bases and J 5 bases, leaving 7 bases between the germline ends. The germline gives CDR1 ENHRY, CDR2 SYGVKD. This CDR3 is 13 amino acids long. CDR3 amino acids: CAISDWDTGELFF. The DNA for the CDR3 is TGTGCCATCAGTGATTGGGATACCGGGGAGCTGTTTTTT.

J is TRBJ2-6 and V is TRBV5-1; tentative D call: TRBD1 (6 bases). V gave up 1 base and J gave up 2 bases, with 13 bases separating them. Per germline, CDR1 SGHRS and CDR2 YFSETQ. This CDR3 comprises 17 residues. CDR3 DNA: TGCGCCAGCAGCTTGATTTCCAGGGGTGCTGGGGCCAACGTCCTGACTTTC. Translation gives CASSLISRGAGANVLTF.

This clonotype was detected ten times or more. The gene calls are TRBV5-1 and TRBJ2-5; TRBD2 matches 15 bases. With V trimmed by 5 bases and J by 9 bases, 11 bases remained unmatched. CDR1 is SGHRS, CDR2 YFSETQ, per germline. The CDR3 has 16 amino acids. The CDR3 region is CASSSGLAGGIGAQYF. The DNA of the CDR3 is TGCGCCAGCAGTTCGGGACTAGCGGGAGGAATAGGGGCCCAGTACTTC.

This chain joins TRBV5-1 and TRBJ1-4, with D possibly TRBD1 on 5 matching bases. Germline lookup yields CDR1 SGHRS and CDR2 YFSETQ. The CDR3 extends over 14 amino acids. V was trimmed by 0 bases and J by 6 bases, leaving 9 bases between them. CDR3 residues: CASSLAGDDEKLFF. DNA of the CDR3: TGCGCCAGCAGCTTGGCGGGGGATGATGAAAAACTGTTTTTT.

The table lists this clonotype with a few counts. The chain has TRBV7-9 and TRBJ2-2; 9 bases line up with TRBD1. V dropped 7 bases and J dropped 4; count of bases not matched to a gene: 4. Germline lookup yields CDR1 SEHNR and CDR2 FQNEAQ (reference sequence). This CDR3 is built from 14 residues. The CDR3, as DNA: TGTGCCAGCACCGAGGACAGGGGCACCGGGGAGCTGTTTTTT. Residues: CASTEDRGTGELFF. Full variable domain (outside the CDR3, taken from reference TRBV7-9 and TRBJ2-2): DTGVSQNPRHKITKRGQNVTFRCDPISEHNRLYWYRQTLGQGPEFLTYFQNEAQLEKSRLLSDRFSAERPKGSFSTLEIQRTEQGDSAMYLCASTEDRGTGELFFGEGSRLTVL.

This clonotype has just a few counts. The CDR3 region is CASHYEVQFF. The CDR3 region has the DNA TGTGCCAGCCATTACGAGGTGCAGTTCTTC. The chain links TRBV6-1 to TRBJ2-1, with D uncertain. In germline, CDR1 is MNHNS, CDR2 SASEGT. Trimming stripped 8 bases from V and 12 bases from J, with 11 bases between. The CDR3 loop spans 10 amino acids.

This chain joins TRBV4-1 and TRBJ1-5; D perhaps matches TRBD1 (5 bases). Trimming shortened V by 4 bases and J by 2 bases, and 15 bases separated the two germline ends. Germline CDR1 MGHRA, CDR2 YSYEKL. The CDR3 is made up of 16 amino acids. The CDR3: CASSPGRLGGNQPQHF. The DNA for the CDR3 is TGCGCCAGCAGCCCGGGGCGCCTGGGGGGCAATCAGCCCCAGCATTTT.